This T cell receptor (beta chain) was found in a study of memory CD4+ T cells and cytomegalovirus serostatus (dated by TCRdb to about 2019). Turning to the overall study: The cohort included about 33 healthy adults from Belgium, of whom 9 were CMV seropositive and 24 were CMV seronegative. The study sequenced CD4+ memory TCRbeta repertoires of a Belgian cohort with known cytomegalovirus serostatus to replicate a published TCR-based CMV serostatus classifier. The paper as a whole reports these results and caveats: On the Belgian cohort, the classifier based on the original framework reached a median bootstrapped AUC of about 0.96, with a 95% CI of 0.76-1.00. Only CD4+CD45RO+ memory cells were sequenced, in contrast to the original study, in which naive and memory CD4+ and CD8+ populations were covered. Of 164 previously reported CMV-associated TCRbeta sequences, about 72 appeared in the CD4+ memory repertoires, each in one to five individuals. For CMV serostatus prediction, a median bootstrapped AUC of about 0.96 was reached with the original framework, and a median bootstrapped AUC of about 0.89 was reached with a US-trained random forest. Results were interpreted as suggesting that the CMV-associated TCR signature is largely present in the CD4+ memory repertoire.

The germline V gene (reference sequence) supplies CDR1 MNHEY and CDR2 SMNVEV. V gives up 2 bases and J gives up 4 bases, and the segment between their germline ends measures 8 bases. Its CDR3 holds 13 amino acids, cysteine through phenylalanine. Of the read, only the CDR3 DNA is kept; its 39 bases are in frame from base 1. This clone has just a few counts. Its antigen is still unknown. No qualities accompany the bases; no much larger clone lies one base away. A FACSAria II was used to sort memory CD4+ T cells, defined as single viable CD3+CD4+CD8-CD45RO+ cells. CMV serostatus was determined with a Roche Elecsys assay detecting serum IgG against CMV pp150, pp28, p38 and p52. Once the samples were thawed, total CD4+ T cells were enriched through positive selection using CD4 magnetic microbeads. The samples came from a different study that was designed specifically to examine the CD4+ T cell memory repertoire. Following standard operating procedures, peripheral blood mononuclear cells were isolated and cryopreserved, while serum was kept at -80 degrees C. Staining used CD3-PerCP (BW264/56), CD4-APC (RPA-T4), CD45RO-PE (UCHT1) and CD8-Pacific Orange (3B5) antibodies, with Sytox blue excluding non-viable cells.

The Quick-DNA Microprep Kit was used to extract genomic DNA from the sorted cells. Amplification of TCRbeta DNA was done with the immunoSEQ hsTCRbeta kit, following the protocol from the manufacturer. TCRbeta libraries were sequenced on an Illumina MiSeq instrument. Per the original workflow: Following removal of out-of-frame sequences, about 2,200,000 distinct TCRbeta sequences were retained, with an average of approximately 69,000 per individual. Each individual was scored according to the count of 160 or so previously reported CMV-associated TCRbeta sequences and the total productive distinct TCRbeta count. A beta-binomial model was reimplemented in Python, and random forests from scikit-learn, run with default parameters, were trained on data from the US cohort. Classifier performance on the Belgian cohort was summarized as median AUC with percentile confidence intervals over 10,000 bootstrap iterations. TCRdb took over this immuneACCESS table, retaining in-frame rearrangements with V and J assigned. Such tables are incomplete; in checked studies, under half of the missing clones stem from an unresolved V gene, and the remainder is unexplained. That table is the source of V, J and clone size, and D and trimming were worked out from the DNA. The sample profile shows around 50,000 clones; around four fifths of them were found once. The ten largest make up roughly 1.2% of the sample.

Here the chain combines TRBV27 and TRBJ1-2; possibly the D gene is TRBD1, per 5 matching bases. This receptor was taken from an adult in good health and CMV-seropositive. Sequencing was performed on memory CD4+ T cells from blood. The DNA reads TGTGCCAGCAGTTTACTGGGGACCTATGGCTACACCTTC. Translated, it gives CASSLLGTYGYTF.